This entry lists 10 T cell receptor beta chains sequenced from one sample in a study of T cell responses to AZD1222 COVID-19 vaccine. The repertoire was sequenced with immunoSEQ multiplex PCR; TCRdb's copy has only in-frame clones and lacks some. There are 110,000 or so clones in the sample; about 91% occur only once, and around 7% lies in the top ten. This specimen consisted of peripheral blood, obtained on day 0 of AZD1222 vaccination. These receptors came from an adult in good health.

By share, this clone counts as medium-sized. This sequence joins TRBV29-1 and TRBJ2-6; D not certain. With 1 base removed from V and 1 base from J, the gap between germline ends came to 5 bases. The CDR3 has 14 amino acids. The germline V gene encodes CDR1 SQVTM and CDR2 ANQGSEA. The CDR3: CSVEVGSGANVLTF. The CDR3 DNA reads as TGCAGCGTTGAAGTGGGATCTGGGGCCAACGTCCTGACTTTC.

The V call is TRBV7-2, the J call TRBJ2-1, with 11 bases fitting TRBD2. Per the germline V gene, CDR1 is SGHTA and CDR2 is FQGNSA. V lost 5 bases and J lost 0; bases outside the gene matches: 3. CDR3 length equals 16 residues. Here the CDR3 DNA reads TGTGCCAGCAGCCGGGGACTAGCGGTCTCCTACAATGAGCAGTTCTTC. Its translation: CASSRGLAVSYNEQFF.

Details on this clone: The sample holds other DNA sequences that translate to the same CDR3. The chain joins TRBV18 to TRBJ2-1; 11 positions match TRBD2. J gave up 7 bases and V 3 bases, and 5 bases lay outside the gene matches. Germline-derived CDR1 and CDR2 are KGHSH and LQKENI. The CDR3 length is 15 residues. CDR3 coding DNA: TGTGCCAGCTCACCTACTAGCGGGAGCAGGAATGAGCAGTTCTTC. Its protein product is CASSPTSGSRNEQFF.

The chain couples TRBV5-6 to TRBJ1-2, with TRBD1 matching 7 bases. With V trimmed by 3 bases and J by 3 bases, 5 bases remained unmatched. Germline-derived CDR1 and CDR2 are SGHDT and YYEEEE. This CDR3 region has 14 residues. The CDR3 DNA sequence: TGTGCCAGCAGCTCTCAACAGGGGTACTATGGCTACACCTTC. It is translated as CASSSQQGYYGYTF.

This clone was seen a handful of times. The V and J genes are TRBV7-9 and TRBJ2-1; maybe TRBD2 (5 bases). This CDR3 has 16 amino acids. In germline, CDR1 is SEHNR, CDR2 FQNEAQ (reference sequence). The V end lost 5 bases, the J end lost 0 bases, and 14 bases lay between the germline ends. CDR3 amino acids: CASSPAFGSSYNEQFF. CDR3 nucleotide sequence: TGTGCCAGCAGCCCAGCTTTTGGGAGCTCCTACAATGAGCAGTTCTTC.

The V gene is TRBV7-3, the J gene TRBJ1-1, with D tentatively TRBD1 (5 bases). Trimming took 5 bases from V and 4 from J, leaving 20 bases between them. The germline V gene encodes CDR1 SGHTA and CDR2 FQGTGA. There are 16 residues in the CDR3. The CDR3 here is CASSPLQGLASTEAFF. In nucleotides, the CDR3 is TGTGCCAGCAGCCCTCTGCAGGGCCTAGCTAGCACTGAAGCTTTCTTT.

V usage is TRBV5-5 and J usage is TRBJ1-1, with D unclear. Germline CDR1 SGHKS, CDR2 YYEKEE (reference sequence). V lost 5 bases to trimming and J lost 3 bases, with 11 bases between them. This CDR3 region has 13 residues. CDR3 amino acids: CASSYLLDTEAFF. The CDR3 DNA sequence: TGTGCCAGCAGTTACCTTCTCGACACTGAAGCTTTCTTT.

The chain links TRBV5-1 to TRBJ2-3; possible D gene TRBD2, 6 bases. The CDR3 has 14 amino acids. Germline CDR1 is SGHRS and CDR2 is YFSETQ. Trimming pared 4 bases from V and 6 bases from J, leaving 15 bases between. CDR3 protein: CASSPPRAGDTQYF. The DNA of the CDR3 is TGCGCCAGCAGCCCCCCTCGGGCGGGGGATACGCAGTATTTT. Full variable domain (outside the CDR3, taken from reference TRBV5-1 and TRBJ2-3): KAGVTQTPRYLIKTRGQQVTLSCSPISGHRSVSWYQQTPGQGLQFLFEYFSETQRNKGNFPGRFSGRQFSNSRSEMNVSTLELGDSALYLCASSPPRAGDTQYFGPGTRLTVL.

The gene calls are TRBV27 and TRBJ1-2, with D tentatively TRBD1 (5 bases). Germline CDR1 MNHEY, CDR2 SMNVEV (reference sequence). V dropped 5 bases and J dropped 1 base, with 14 bases sitting between them. This CDR3 has 15 amino acids. CDR3 residues: CASSQQGPINYGYTF. CDR3 in DNA: TGTGCCAGCAGTCAGCAGGGTCCGATTAACTATGGCTACACCTTC.

The chain recombines TRBV11-2 with TRBJ2-2; D might be TRBD1 or TRBD2, each matching 5 bases. Germline V gene sequence: CDR1 SGHAT, CDR2 FQNNGV. V was trimmed by 1 base and J by 6 bases, leaving 12 bases between them. The CDR3 is made up of 15 amino acids. The CDR3: CASSLVRRGAGELFF. CDR3 in DNA: TGTGCCAGCAGCTTAGTTCGTAGAGGGGCCGGGGAGCTGTTTTTT.